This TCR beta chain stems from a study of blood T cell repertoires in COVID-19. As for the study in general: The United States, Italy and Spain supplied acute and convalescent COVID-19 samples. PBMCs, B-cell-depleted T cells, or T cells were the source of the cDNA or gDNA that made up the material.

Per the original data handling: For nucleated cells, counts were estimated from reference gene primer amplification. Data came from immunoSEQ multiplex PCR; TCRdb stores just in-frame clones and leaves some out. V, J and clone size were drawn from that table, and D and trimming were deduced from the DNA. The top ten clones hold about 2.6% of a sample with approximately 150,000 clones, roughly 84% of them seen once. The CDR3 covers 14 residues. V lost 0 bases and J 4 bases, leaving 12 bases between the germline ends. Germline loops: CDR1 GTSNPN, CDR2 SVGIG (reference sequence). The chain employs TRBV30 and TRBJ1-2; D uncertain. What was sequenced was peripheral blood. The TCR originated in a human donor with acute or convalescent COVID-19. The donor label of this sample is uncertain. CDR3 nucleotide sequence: TGTGCCTGGAGTGTGGGCTCTGCCGGCTATGGCTACACCTTC. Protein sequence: CAWSVGSAGYGYTF.